Shown below are 13 T cell receptor beta chains from a single sample sequenced in a study of T cells in Graves' hyperthyroidism and ophthalmopathy (dated by TCRdb to between 2018 and 2021). To prepare the library, multiplex PCR was applied. TCRdb lists the instrument as Illumina HiSeq 2000. The TCR beta CDR3 regions were amplified from the RNA transcripts. For the first round of RT-PCR on the TCR CDR3, the HTBI primer set was used together with the Qiagen OneStep RT-PCR kit. TCRdb passed the public sequencing reads through fastp at Q25 and MiXCR, retaining productive beta sequences. CDR3 protein sequences are deduplicated, and each keeps its most common genes and DNA. The sample table records 750,000 to 950,000 distinct CDR3 sequences; 35% to 45% of these occur just once. The ten largest clones represent 7.5% to 9.5% of the sample. The material sequenced was blood. These TCRs come from a man aged 18 to 29 with Graves' hyperthyroidism.

This clonotype was counted many times. V gene TRBV29-1 combines with J gene TRBJ2-5; 9 bases are a match to TRBD1. J was trimmed by 5 bases and V by 7 bases; bases with no gene match: 14. Germline CDR1 is SQVTM and CDR2 is ANQGSEA. This CDR3 spans 15 amino acids. CDR3 residues: CSAERTGDPRETQYF. The CDR3 bases are TGCAGCGCCGAGCGGACAGGGGACCCGCGGGAGACCCAGTACTTC.

This clonotype was observed at least ten times. The genes are TRBV7-9 and TRBJ1-1; TRBD1 agrees at 10 bases. The CDR3 contains 16 residues. Germline values: CDR1 SEHNR, CDR2 FQNEAQ (reference sequence). The J segment lost 3 bases and the V segment lost 1 base, leaving 5 bases of the junction unmatched. CDR3 loop: CASSLGDRGSHTEAFF. In nucleotides, the CDR3 is TGTGCCAGCAGCTTAGGGGACAGGGGTTCGCACACTGAAGCTTTCTTT.

This clonotype came up a few times. This sequence joins TRBV12-3 or TRBV12-4 and TRBJ2-5, with 7 bases aligning to TRBD2. The CDR3 length is 15 residues. The trim removed 6 bases at V and 5 bases at J, leaving 12 bases unmatched. The CDR3 loop is CASSQGMAGVETQYF. CDR3 bases: TGTGCCAGCAGCCAAGGAATGGCGGGAGTGGAGACCCAGTACTTC.

The chain employs TRBV5-1 and TRBJ1-3, with 7 bases identical to TRBD1. The CDR3 is 13 residues long. The J segment lost 6 bases and the V segment lost 3 bases, leaving 3 bases of the junction unmatched. Germline CDR1 and CDR2: SGHRS and YFSETQ. CDR3: CASSWGQSNTIYF. The CDR3 DNA reads TGCGCCAGCAGCTGGGGACAGTCAAACACCATATATTTT.

This chain uses TRBV7-9 with TRBJ1-3, with TRBD1 matching over 7 bases. CDR3 length equals 17 residues. V trimming: 5 bases; J trimming: 0 bases; junction bases outside the gene matches: 10. Germline CDR1 and CDR2: SEHNR and FQNEAQ (reference sequence). The CDR3 region has the DNA TGTGCCAGCAGCCCATGGACAGGAGATTACTCTGGAAACACCATATATTTT. Translating gives CASSPWTGDYSGNTIYF.

The chain uses TRBV15 and TRBJ1-2; D unresolved. Germline CDR1 LNHNV, CDR2 YYDKDF (reference sequence). This CDR3 has 14 residues. Between the trimmed V and J ends, which lost 5 bases and 10 bases, there was a span of 20 bases. The CDR3, as DNA: TGTGCCACCAGCCCCAACCCGGACCCCCTATCCTACACCTTC. Translation: CATSPNPDPLSYTF.

A word on this clonotype: Given a much more abundant clone one base away, this may be a read error. The chain uses TRBV29-1 and TRBJ2-7; the D gene is possibly TRBD2 (5 bases). Germline lookup yields CDR1 SQVTM and CDR2 ANQGSEA. V was trimmed by 4 bases and J by 6 bases, leaving 16 bases between them. The CDR3 has 13 amino acids. DNA of the CDR3: TGCAGCGTTGCAATTTATTCTAGCCCCGAGCAGTACTTC. Translating it yields CSVAIYSSPEQYF.

Remarks on this clonotype: Possible read error: a much larger clone is one base away. CDR3 nucleotide sequence: TGTGCCAGCAGCTCTTCGGGTATCAGAAACACCATATATTTT. It is translated as CASSSSGIRNTIYF. The chain links TRBV7-3 to TRBJ1-3; D is undetermined. The V end lost 4 bases, the J end lost 5 bases, and 12 bases lay between the germline ends. Per the germline V gene, CDR1 is SGHTA and CDR2 is FQGTGA. The CDR3 runs to 14 residues.

In its sample, this clonotype was seen a few times. V and J are TRBV11-2 and TRBJ1-1; D gene ambiguous. Germline loops: CDR1 SGHAT, CDR2 FQNNGV. V lost 1 base to trimming and J lost 11 bases, with 14 bases between them. This CDR3 region has 13 residues. The CDR3: CASSLVYSSGAFF. In nucleotides, the CDR3 is TGTGCCAGCAGCTTAGTCTACAGCTCGGGGGCTTTCTTT.

This chain joins TRBV9 and TRBJ2-7, with a weak D call TRBD2 (6 bases). Looked up from germline, CDR1 is SGDLS and CDR2 is YYNGEE. Trimming stripped 0 bases from V and 3 bases from J, with 13 bases between. The CDR3 contains 15 residues. In DNA form, the CDR3 reads TGTGCCAGCAGCGTAGGGGGGGACGCAGGCTACGAGCAGTACTTC. It is translated as CASSVGGDAGYEQYF.

The gene calls are TRBV12-3 or TRBV12-4 and TRBJ1-1; D remains ambiguous. CDR3 length: 15 residues. V dropped 7 bases and J dropped 2 bases, with 17 bases sitting between them. DNA for the CDR3: TGTGCCAGCACCAACACCCGGACGGCAAACACTGAAGCTTTCTTT. Amino acids: CASTNTRTANTEAFF.

In this sample, this clonotype turned up many times. V gene TRBV7-9 combines with J gene TRBJ1-2; 7 bases agree with TRBD1. The length of the CDR3 is 13 residues. V lost 5 bases to trimming and J lost 6 bases; unmatched junction nucleotides: 6. Germline loops: CDR1 SEHNR, CDR2 FQNEAQ (reference sequence). CDR3 loop: CASSEEGGDGYTF. The DNA of the CDR3 is TGTGCCAGCAGCGAAGAAGGGGGCGATGGCTACACCTTC. Full variable domain (outside the CDR3, taken from reference TRBV7-9 and TRBJ1-2): DTGVSQNPRHKITKRGQNVTFRCDPISEHNRLYWYRQTLGQGPEFLTYFQNEAQLEKSRLLSDRFSAERPKGSFSTLEIQRTEQGDSAMYLCASSEEGGDGYTFGSGTRLTVV.

Regarding this clonotype: Compared with germline, one end of the junction differs, possibly owing to a read error. The V call is TRBV3-1, the J call TRBJ2-5; D is undetermined. CDR3 length equals 13 residues. Germline V CDR1 and CDR2: LGHDT, YNNKEL (reference sequence). CDR3 nucleotides: TGTGCCAGCGGCCAAGGAAGTGGAGAGACCCAGTACTTC. It yields the protein CASGQGSGETQYF.